The sequence of this T cell receptor (beta chain) was determined in a study of blood T cell repertoires in COVID-19 (dated by TCRdb to about 2020). Broadly, across the study: Samples from collaborators originated in the United States, Italy and Spain and spanned both the acute and convalescent phases of COVID-19. The material from the prospective study consisted of cDNA or gDNA derived from T cells, B-cell-depleted T cells, or PBMCs. Sample metadata almost always included a de-identified subject ID, COVID-19 status, age in years and sex. HLA class I and class II types, where available, came from metadata supplied by the sample provider rather than from assay-based typing. The samples were drawn from two sources: the first 160 participants of the ongoing ImmuneRACE study, and 1,200 or so subjects contributed by 6 global collaborators. Subjects who had been exposed to COVID-19, were actively infected with it, or had recovered from it provided the deeply sampled blood TCRbeta repertoires that made up the dataset. The repertoires were released in a freely available public database intended as a resource for research on the immune response to SARS-CoV-2.

The paper's findings and limits, for the study overall: Clinical and demographic metadata were provided uncurated, with the amount varying by source and participant.

TCRbeta CDR3 regions were amplified from genomic DNA by means of the immunoSEQ Assay, a bias-controlled multiplex PCR. Per the original workflow: Within the assay, amplification of reference gene primers was used to estimate how many nucleated cells each sample contained. Sequence reads were collapsed and filtered to measure the absolute abundance of every unique TCRbeta CDR3 rearrangement. Productive Simpson clonality was computed per sample as the square root of Simpson's diversity index over productive rearrangements. TCRdb took over this immuneACCESS table, retaining in-frame rearrangements with V and J assigned. Such tables are incomplete; in checked studies, under half of the missing clones stem from an unresolved V gene, and the remainder is unexplained. Clonal size and the V and J genes are those of that table, whereas D and trimming came from the DNA. The sample has fewer than 250,000 clones on record, 82% of them singletons. The ten biggest clones cover less than 9.5% of the sample.

One collaborating source in Seattle enrolled patients during active infection and followed them longitudinally through the course of disease. The collaborating institutions used their own protocols to collect whole blood in K2EDTA tubes. For TCRbeta analysis, collaborator samples were shipped as frozen whole blood, as isolated PBMCs, or as DNA extracted from either sample type. Only one count was recorded for this clone. It has no known antigen specificity. Base qualities are not at hand, and no much larger clone is one base apart. CDR1 and CDR2, per the germline V gene (reference sequence), are LNHDA and SQIVND. From the cysteine up to the phenylalanine, the CDR3 has a length of 15 residues. CDR3 DNA only is kept here, 45 bases in frame from base 1. Deletion took 5 bases off V and 3 bases off J, with a span of 14 bases between the germline ends.

Sequencing was carried out using peripheral blood. The receptor's source is an older woman with COVID-19, enrolled during active disease. Recombination linked TRBV19 to TRBJ2-1; TRBD1 is perhaps the D gene, given 6 matching bases. The nucleotide sequence reads as follows: TGTGCCAGTAGTCCGCCGGGACATAACTACAATGAGCAGTTCTTC. This gives the protein CASSPPGHNYNEQFF.